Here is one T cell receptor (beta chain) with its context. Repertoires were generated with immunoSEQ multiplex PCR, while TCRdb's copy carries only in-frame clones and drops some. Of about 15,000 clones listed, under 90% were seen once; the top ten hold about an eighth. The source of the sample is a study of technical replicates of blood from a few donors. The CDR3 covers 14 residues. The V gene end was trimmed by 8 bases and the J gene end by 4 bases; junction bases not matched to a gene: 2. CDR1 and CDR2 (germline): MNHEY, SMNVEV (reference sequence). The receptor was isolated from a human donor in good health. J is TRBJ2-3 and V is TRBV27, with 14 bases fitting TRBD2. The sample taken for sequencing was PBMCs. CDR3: CASGTSGRPDTQYF. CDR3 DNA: TGTGCCAGCGGGACTAGCGGGAGACCAGATACGCAGTATTTT.